The clone carrying this T cell receptor (beta chain) was counted ten times or more. The data are from a study of early T cells in non-severe SARS-CoV-2 infection. In germline, CDR1 is SGHVS, CDR2 FQNEAQ. Trimming cost V 1 base and J 3 bases; bases outside gene matches: 7. The CDR3 covers 16 residues. Individual cDNA molecules each received unique molecular identifiers attached to them. MiXCR, run by TCRdb on the 5' RACE reads, gives a single entry per CDR3 protein. The sample includes about 56,000 distinct CDR3 sequences, about 14% of them seen just once. The material sequenced was whole blood, taken at baseline. This receptor was obtained from an adult who was a healthcare worker with PCR-confirmed SARS-CoV-2 infection or an uninfected control (not recorded which). The V gene is TRBV7-8, the J gene TRBJ2-7; TRBD2 aligns across 9 bases. The CDR3: CASSLGLASGNYEQYF. Written as DNA, the CDR3 is TGTGCCAGCAGCTTAGGGTTGGCTAGCGGGAACTACGAGCAGTACTTC.